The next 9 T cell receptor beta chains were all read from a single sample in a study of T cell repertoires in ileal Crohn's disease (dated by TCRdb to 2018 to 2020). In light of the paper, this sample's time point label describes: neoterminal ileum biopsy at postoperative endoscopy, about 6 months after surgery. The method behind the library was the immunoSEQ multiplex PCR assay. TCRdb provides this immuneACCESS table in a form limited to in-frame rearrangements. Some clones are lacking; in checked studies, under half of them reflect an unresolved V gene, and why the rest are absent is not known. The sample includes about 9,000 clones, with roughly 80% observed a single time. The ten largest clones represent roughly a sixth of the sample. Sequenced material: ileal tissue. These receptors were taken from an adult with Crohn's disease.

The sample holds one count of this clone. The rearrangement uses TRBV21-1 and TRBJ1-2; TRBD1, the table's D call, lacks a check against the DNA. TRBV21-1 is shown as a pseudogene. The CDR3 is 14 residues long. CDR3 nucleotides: TGTGCCAGCAGCAAAGCGGCAAAGAACTATGGCTACACCTTC. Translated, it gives CASSKAAKNYGYTF.

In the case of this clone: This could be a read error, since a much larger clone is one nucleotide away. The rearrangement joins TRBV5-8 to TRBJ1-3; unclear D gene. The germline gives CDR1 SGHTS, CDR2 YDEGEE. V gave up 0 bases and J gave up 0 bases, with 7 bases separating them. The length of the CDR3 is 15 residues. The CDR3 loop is CASSLVQLSGNTIYF. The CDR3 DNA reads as TGTGCCAGCAGCTTGGTACAGCTCTCTGGAAACACCATATATTTT.

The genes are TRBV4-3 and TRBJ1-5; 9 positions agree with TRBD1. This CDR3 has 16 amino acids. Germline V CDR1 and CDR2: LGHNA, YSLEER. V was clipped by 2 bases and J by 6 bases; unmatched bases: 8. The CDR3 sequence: CASSQNGGQGSQPQHF. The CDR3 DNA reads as TGCGCCAGCAGCCAAAATGGGGGACAGGGTAGTCAGCCCCAGCATTTT.

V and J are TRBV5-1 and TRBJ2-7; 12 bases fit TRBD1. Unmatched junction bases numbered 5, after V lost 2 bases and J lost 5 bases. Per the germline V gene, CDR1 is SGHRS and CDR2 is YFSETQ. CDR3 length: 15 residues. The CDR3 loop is CASSLTGQGANEQYF. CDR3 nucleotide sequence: TGCGCCAGCAGCTTAACGGGACAGGGGGCGAACGAGCAGTACTTC.

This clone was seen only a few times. CDR3: CASGSPGDTDTQYF. The CDR3 DNA is TGTGCCAGCGGATCCCCCGGGGACACAGATACGCAGTATTTT. V usage is TRBV28 and J usage is TRBJ2-3; TRBD2 is a possible D gene (5 bases). CDR1 and CDR2 (germline): MDHEN, SYDVKM. Trimming took off 8 bases at V and 2 bases at J, with 14 bases between the two ends. The CDR3 sequence is 14 residues long.

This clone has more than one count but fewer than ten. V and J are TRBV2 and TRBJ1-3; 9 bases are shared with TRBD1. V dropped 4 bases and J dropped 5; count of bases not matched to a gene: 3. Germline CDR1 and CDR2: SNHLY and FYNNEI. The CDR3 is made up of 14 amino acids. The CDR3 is CASSGDRARNTIYF. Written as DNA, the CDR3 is TGTGCCAGCAGTGGGGACAGGGCAAGAAACACCATATATTTT.

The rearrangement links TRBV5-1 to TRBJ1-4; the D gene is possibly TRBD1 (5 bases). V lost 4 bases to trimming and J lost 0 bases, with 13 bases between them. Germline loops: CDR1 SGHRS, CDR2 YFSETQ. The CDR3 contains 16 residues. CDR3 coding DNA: TGCGCCAGCAGCGTGACAGCTCTAACAACTAATGAAAAACTGTTTTTT. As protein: CASSVTALTTNEKLFF.

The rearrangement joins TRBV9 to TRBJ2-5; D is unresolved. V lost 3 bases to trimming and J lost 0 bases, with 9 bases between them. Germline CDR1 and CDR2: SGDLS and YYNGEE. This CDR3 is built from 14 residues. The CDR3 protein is CASSADAYQETQYF. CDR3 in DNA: TGTGCCAGCAGCGCCGATGCGTACCAAGAGACCCAGTACTTC.

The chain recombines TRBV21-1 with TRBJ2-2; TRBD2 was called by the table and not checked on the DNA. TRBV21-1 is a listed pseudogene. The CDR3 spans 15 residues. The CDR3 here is CASSKESRNTGELFF. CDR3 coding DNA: TGTGCCAGCAGCAAAGAGTCGCGTAACACCGGGGAGCTGTTTTTT.